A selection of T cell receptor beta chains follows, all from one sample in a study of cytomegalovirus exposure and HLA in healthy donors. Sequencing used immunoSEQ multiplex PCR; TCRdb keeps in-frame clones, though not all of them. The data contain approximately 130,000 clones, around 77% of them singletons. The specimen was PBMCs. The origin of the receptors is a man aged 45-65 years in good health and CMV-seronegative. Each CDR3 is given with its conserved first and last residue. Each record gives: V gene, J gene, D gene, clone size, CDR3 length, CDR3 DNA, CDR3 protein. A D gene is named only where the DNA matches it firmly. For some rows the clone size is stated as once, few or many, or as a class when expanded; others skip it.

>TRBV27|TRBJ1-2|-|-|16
TGTGCCAGCAGTTTATTAACAGGCACAGCTAACTATGGCTACACCTTC
CASSLLTGTANYGYTF
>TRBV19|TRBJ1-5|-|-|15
TGTGCCAGTAGTATAGTCCGGGACACATATCAGCCCCAGCATTTT
CASSIVRDTYQPQHF
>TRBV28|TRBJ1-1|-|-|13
TGTGCCAGCACCCTGGTGCAGGACACTGAAGCTTTCTTT
CASTLVQDTEAFF
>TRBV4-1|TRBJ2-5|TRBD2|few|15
TGCGCCAGCAGCCATCTAGCGGGAACTCAAGAGACCCAGTACTTC
CASSHLAGTQETQYF
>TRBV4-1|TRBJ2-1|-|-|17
TGCGCCAGCAGCCAGTCGACGGGGAGCTGGAAGTACAATGAGCAGTTCTTC
CASSQSTGSWKYNEQFF
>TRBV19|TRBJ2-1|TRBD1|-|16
TGTGCCAGTAGTATTCGACAGGGGGCGGCCTACAATGAGCAGTTCTTC
CASSIRQGAAYNEQFF
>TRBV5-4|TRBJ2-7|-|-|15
TGTGCCAGCAGCGAAGGGGGGGAAAGCTCCTACGAGCAGTACTTC
CASSEGGESSYEQYF
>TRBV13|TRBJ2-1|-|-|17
TGTGCCAGCAGCTTCGGGGGACCATTAACTCCATACAATGAGCAGTTCTTC
CASSFGGPLTPYNEQFF
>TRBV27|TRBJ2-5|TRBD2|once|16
TGTGCCAGCAGTTTATCCCTAGCGGGAGCTGGAGAGACCCAGTACTTC
CASSLSLAGAGETQYF
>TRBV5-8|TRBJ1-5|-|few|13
TGTGCCAGCAGTTTACAGGGTTCAGGGCCCCAGCATTTT
CASSLQGSGPQHF
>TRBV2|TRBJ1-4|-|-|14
TGTGCCAGCAGTGAACTTCTGGGGGCTGAGAAACTGTTTTTT
CASSELLGAEKLFF
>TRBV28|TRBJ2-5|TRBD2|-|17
TGTGCCAGCCGTCTATCGGGCGGGAGGGCCACGGGAGAGACCCAGTACTTC
CASRLSGGRATGETQYF
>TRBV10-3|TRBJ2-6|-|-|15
TGTGCCATCAGTGCCCAGATTTCTGGGGCCAACGTCCTGACTTTC
CAISAQISGANVLTF